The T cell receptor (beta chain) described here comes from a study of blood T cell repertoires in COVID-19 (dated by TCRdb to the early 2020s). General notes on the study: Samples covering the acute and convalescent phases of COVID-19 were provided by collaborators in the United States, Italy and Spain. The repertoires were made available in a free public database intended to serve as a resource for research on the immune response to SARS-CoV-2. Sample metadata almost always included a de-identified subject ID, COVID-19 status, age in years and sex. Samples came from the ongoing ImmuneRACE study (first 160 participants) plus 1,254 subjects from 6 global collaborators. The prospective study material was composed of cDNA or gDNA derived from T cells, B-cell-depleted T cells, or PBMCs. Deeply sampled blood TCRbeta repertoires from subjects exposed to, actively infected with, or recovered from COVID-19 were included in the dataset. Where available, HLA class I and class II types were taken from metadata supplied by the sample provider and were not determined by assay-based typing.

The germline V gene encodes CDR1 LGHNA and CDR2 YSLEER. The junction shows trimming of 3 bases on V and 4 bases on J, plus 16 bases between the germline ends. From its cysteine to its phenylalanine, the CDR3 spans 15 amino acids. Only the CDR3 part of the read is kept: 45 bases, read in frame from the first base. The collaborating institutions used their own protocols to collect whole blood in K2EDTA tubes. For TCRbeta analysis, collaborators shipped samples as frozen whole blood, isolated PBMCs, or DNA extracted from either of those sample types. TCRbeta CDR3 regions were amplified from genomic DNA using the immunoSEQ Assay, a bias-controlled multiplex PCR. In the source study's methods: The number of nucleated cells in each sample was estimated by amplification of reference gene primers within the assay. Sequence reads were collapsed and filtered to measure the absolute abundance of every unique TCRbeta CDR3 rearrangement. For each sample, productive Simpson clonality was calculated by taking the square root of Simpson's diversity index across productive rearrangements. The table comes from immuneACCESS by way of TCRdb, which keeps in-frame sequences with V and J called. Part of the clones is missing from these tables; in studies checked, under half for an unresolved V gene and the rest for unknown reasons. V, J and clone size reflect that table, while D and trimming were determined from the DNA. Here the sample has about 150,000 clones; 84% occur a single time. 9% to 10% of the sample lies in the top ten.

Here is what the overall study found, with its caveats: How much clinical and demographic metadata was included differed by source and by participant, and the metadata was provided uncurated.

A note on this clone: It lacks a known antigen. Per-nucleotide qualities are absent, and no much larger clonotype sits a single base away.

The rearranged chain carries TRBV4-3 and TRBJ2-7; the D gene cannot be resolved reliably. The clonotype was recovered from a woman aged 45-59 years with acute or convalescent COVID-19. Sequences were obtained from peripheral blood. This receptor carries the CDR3 CASSHEVPEDYEQYF. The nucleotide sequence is TGCGCCAGCAGCCATGAAGTTCCAGAAGATTACGAGCAGTACTTC.